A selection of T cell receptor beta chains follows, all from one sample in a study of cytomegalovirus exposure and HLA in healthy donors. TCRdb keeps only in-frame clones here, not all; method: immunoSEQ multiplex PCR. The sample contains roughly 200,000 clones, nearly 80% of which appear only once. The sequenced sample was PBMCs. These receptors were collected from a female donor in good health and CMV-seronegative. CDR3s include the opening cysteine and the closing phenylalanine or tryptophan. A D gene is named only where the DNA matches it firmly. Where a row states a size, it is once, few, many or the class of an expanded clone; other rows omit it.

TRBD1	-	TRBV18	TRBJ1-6	CASSPTGLDSPLHF	TGTGCCAGCTCACCGACAGGGTTAGACTCACCCCTCCACTTT
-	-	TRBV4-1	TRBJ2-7	CASSQVSSSYEQYF	TGCGCCAGCAGCCAAGTGTCCAGCTCCTACGAGCAGTACTTC
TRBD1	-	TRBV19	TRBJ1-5	CASIATGGLSNQPQHF	TGTGCCAGTATTGCCACAGGGGGCTTGAGCAATCAGCCCCAGCATTTT
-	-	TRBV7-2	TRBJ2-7	CASSLGTASYEQYF	TGTGCCAGCAGCTTAGGAACAGCATCCTACGAGCAGTACTTC
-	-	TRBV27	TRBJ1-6	CASSLRENSPLHF	TGTGCCAGCAGTTTGAGGGAAAATTCTCCCCTCCACTTT
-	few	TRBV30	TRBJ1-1	CAWSVPTGYTEAFF	TGTGCCTGGAGTGTACCAACAGGGTACACTGAAGCTTTCTTT
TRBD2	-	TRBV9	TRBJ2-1	CASSGSGRVVGNEQFF	TGTGCCAGCAGCGGCAGCGGGAGAGTGGTCGGCAATGAGCAGTTCTTC
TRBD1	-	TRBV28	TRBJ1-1	CALRDDRGEAFF	TGTGCCCTACGAGATGACAGGGGCGAAGCTTTCTTT
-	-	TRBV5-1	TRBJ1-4	CASSKGAVANEKLFF	TGCGCCAGCAGCAAAGGGGCCGTGGCTAATGAAAAACTGTTTTTT
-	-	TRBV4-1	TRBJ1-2	CASSQSGRGFSGYTF	TGCGCCAGCAGCCAATCCGGTCGAGGTTTCAGTGGCTACACCTTC